At least ten counts were recorded for the clone carrying this TCR beta chain. The data originate from a study of low-dose radiotherapy and immunotherapy resistance in tumors. About the study: With fractions of 0.5 Gy given every 2 weeks, Cohort 1 accumulated a total of 6.5 Gy. Patients received 300 mg of oral aspirin each day across four cycles, commencing on cycle 1 day 1.

Alpha and beta chains were covered, as first-strand cDNA relied on TRAV- and TRBV-specific primers. TCR amplification ran 15 to 20 PCR cycles using constant-region and V-primer adapter primers. One entry per CDR3 protein results from TCRdb running MiXCR on the reads. Of 75,000 to 95,000 distinct CDR3 sequences listed, more than 8.5% are singletons. The time point denotes: before trial treatment. Enrollment required an advanced solid tumor negative for tumor-infiltrating lymphocytes. The TCR was taken from a male donor with prostate cancer. The specimen was PBMCs, collected before treatment.

The chain's CDR3 is CASSLMVRGNGYTF. As DNA, the CDR3 is TGTGCCAGCAGTTTGATGGTCCGGGGGAATGGCTACACCTTC. The chain uses TRBV12-3 or TRBV12-4 and TRBJ1-2, with a weak D call TRBD1 (5 bases). The CDR3 has 14 residues. With 3 bases removed from V and 6 bases from J, the gap between germline ends came to 14 bases.